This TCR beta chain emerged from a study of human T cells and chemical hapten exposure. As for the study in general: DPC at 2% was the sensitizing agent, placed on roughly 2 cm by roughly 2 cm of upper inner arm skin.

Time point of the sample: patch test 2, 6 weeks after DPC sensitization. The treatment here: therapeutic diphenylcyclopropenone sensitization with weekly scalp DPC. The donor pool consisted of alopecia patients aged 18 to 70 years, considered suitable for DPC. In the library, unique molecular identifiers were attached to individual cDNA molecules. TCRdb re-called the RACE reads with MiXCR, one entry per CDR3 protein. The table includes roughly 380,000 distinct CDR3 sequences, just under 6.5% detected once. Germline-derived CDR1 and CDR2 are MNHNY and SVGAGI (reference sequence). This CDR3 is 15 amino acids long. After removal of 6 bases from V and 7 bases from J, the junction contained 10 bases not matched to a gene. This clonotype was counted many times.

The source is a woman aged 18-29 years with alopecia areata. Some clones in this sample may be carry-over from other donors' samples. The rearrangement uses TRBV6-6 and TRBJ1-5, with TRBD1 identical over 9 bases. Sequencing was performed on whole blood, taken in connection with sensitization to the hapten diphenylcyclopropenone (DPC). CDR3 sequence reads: CASRTGTGSGQPQHF. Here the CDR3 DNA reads TGTGCCAGCAGGACGGGGACAGGGTCGGGCCAGCCCCAGCATTTT.